Presented here are 18 T cell receptor beta chains from one specimen sequenced in a study of glioma-infiltrating T cells. The iRepertoire nested amplicon-rescue multiplex PCR amplified TCR alpha and beta CDR3s from RNA. TCRdb called the multiplex PCR reads again in MiXCR, with one record for every CDR3 protein. The sample yields approximately 190,000 distinct CDR3 sequences, over 30% seen once. Sequencing input: glioma tissue, nonneoplastic brain tissue, or PBMCs (not recorded which). The receptors stem from a human donor with low-grade glioma or glioblastoma, undergoing nonglioma brain surgery, or in good health (not recorded which).

This clonotype was recorded at least ten times. The chain combines TRBV27 with TRBJ1-2, with D maybe TRBD1 (6 bases). Germline CDR1 and CDR2: MNHEY and SMNVEV (reference sequence). The CDR3 runs to 14 residues. The V end was cut by 9 bases, the J end by 4 bases, with 18 bases between. This CDR3 reads CASRRGAQIYGYTF. In DNA form, the CDR3 reads TGTGCCAGTCGAAGGGGGGCGCAGATCTATGGCTACACCTTC.

The table lists this clonotype with many counts. The CDR3 DNA follows: TGTGCCAGCAGTTACTCGAAGTGGCAGCAGTACTTC. Protein product: CASSYSKWQQYF. V gene TRBV6-2 or TRBV6-3 combines with J gene TRBJ2-7, with D uncertain. V shed 0 bases and J shed 8 bases, with 8 bases lying between them. The CDR3 consists of 12 residues. CDR1 and CDR2 from the germline V gene are MNHEY and SVGEGT.

The chain couples TRBV4-3 to TRBJ2-1, with TRBD2 matching 9 bases. The CDR3 is made up of 17 amino acids. J was trimmed by 0 bases and V by 0 bases; bases with no gene match: 3. Germline V lookup: CDR1 LGHNA, CDR2 YSLEER. The CDR3 loop is CASSQDPSGVSYNEQFF. DNA for the CDR3: TGCGCCAGCAGCCAAGATCCTAGCGGGGTCTCCTACAATGAGCAGTTCTTC.

The chain is built from TRBV28 and TRBJ2-1, with 14 bases lining up with TRBD2. Trimming cost V 5 bases and J 0 bases; bases outside gene matches: 12. This CDR3 has 20 residues. The V gene's germline CDR1 is MDHEN and CDR2 SYDVKM. The CDR3 DNA is TGTGCCAGCAGTACTTACGGACTAGCGGGAGGCCGCGTCTCCTACAATGAGCAGTTCTTC. It codes for CASSTYGLAGGRVSYNEQFF.

V usage is TRBV6-4 and J usage is TRBJ1-5; D not certain. Germline V gene data show CDR1 as MRHNA and CDR2 as SNTAGT. The CDR3 spans 14 residues. The V end lost 4 bases, the J end lost 3 bases, and 10 bases lay between the germline ends. The CDR3 spells CASSGRTINQPQHF. CDR3 in DNA: TGTGCCAGCAGTGGAAGGACTATCAATCAGCCCCAGCATTTT.

This clonotype was found many times. CDR3 in amino acids: CSGGYSSGYEQYF. Here the CDR3 DNA reads TGCAGTGGTGGTTATTCTAGCGGCTACGAGCAGTACTTC. The chain recombines TRBV20-1 with TRBJ2-7; TRBD2 matches at 7 bases. V gave up 7 bases and J gave up 3 bases; unmatched junction bases: 9. The CDR3 is made up of 13 amino acids. Per germline, CDR1 DFQATT and CDR2 SNEGSKA (reference sequence).

This clonotype was picked up many times. The V and J genes are TRBV10-3 and TRBJ2-3; tentatively, D is TRBD2 (6 bases). Germline V gives CDR1 ENHRY, CDR2 SYGVKD. The CDR3 runs to 12 residues. V was clipped by 8 bases and J by 5 bases, with 11 bases between them. Written as DNA, the CDR3 is TGTGCCATCGGCCCGGGACTAGATACGCAGTATTTT. Translating gives CAIGPGLDTQYF.

The V call is TRBV5-8, the J call TRBJ1-2; 8 bases fit TRBD1. The CDR3 sequence is 16 residues long. V lost 5 bases to trimming and J lost 0 bases; unmatched junction nucleotides: 9. Germline loops: CDR1 SGHTS, CDR2 YDEGEE. The CDR3 loop is CASRTTGVLANYGYTF. CDR3 in DNA: TGTGCCAGCAGAACGACAGGGGTCTTAGCTAACTATGGCTACACCTTC.

As for this clonotype: A much larger clone is a single base away; this may be a read error. V usage is TRBV15 and J usage is TRBJ2-7; either TRBD1 or TRBD2 may fit D (5 bases each). The CDR3 is 15 residues long. Trimming shortened V by 2 bases and J by 2 bases, and 13 bases separated the two germline ends. Germline assignment: CDR1 LNHNV and CDR2 YYDKDF (reference sequence). The CDR3 loop reads CATSRPGASTYEQYF. CDR3 bases: TGTGCCACCAGCAGACCCGGGGCTTCCACCTACGAGCAGTACTTC.

Details on this clonotype: A read error is possible here, since a much larger clone lies one base away. J is TRBJ2-5 and V is TRBV6-1, with 10 bases fitting TRBD1. Germline V gene sequence: CDR1 MNHNS, CDR2 SASEGT. The CDR3 spans 15 residues. The CDR3 region has the DNA TGTGCCAGCAGTACGCCCGACAGGGGGCAGGAGACCGAGTACTTC. Translated: CASSTPDRGQETEYF.

As for this clonotype: It may be a read error: a sequence one base away is much more abundant. The chain links TRBV7-2 to TRBJ1-1; 7 bases align to TRBD1. CDR3 length: 14 residues. The germline CDR1 and CDR2 sequences are SGHTA and FQGNSA. V gave up 8 bases and J gave up 1 base; unmatched junction bases: 7. This CDR3 reads CASGPRGRNTEAFF. CDR3 DNA sequence: TGTGCCAGCGGCCCCAGGGGGAGGAACACTGAAGCTTTCTTT.

The V and J genes are TRBV4-1 and TRBJ2-2; D is possibly TRBD1 (5 bases). CDR1 MGHRA and CDR2 YSYEKL come from the germline V gene. Trimming stripped 2 bases from V and 0 bases from J, with 10 bases between. The CDR3 is 16 residues long. The CDR3 region is CASSQQGTSNTGELFF. The DNA of the CDR3 is TGCGCCAGCAGCCAACAGGGTACTTCGAACACCGGGGAGCTGTTTTTT.

Concerning this clonotype: At one boundary the junction diverges from the germline segment, which might be a read error. The rearrangement joins TRBV6-2 or TRBV6-3 to TRBJ2-5, with D tentatively TRBD2 (5 bases). From germline, CDR1 is MNHEY and CDR2 SVGEGT. There are 15 residues in the CDR3. The CDR3: CASSYGGSAPETQYF. In nucleotides, the CDR3 is TGCGCCAGCAGTTACGGAGGAAGCGCTCCCGAGACCCAGTACTTC.

The sample holds a few counts of this clonotype. The chain recombines TRBV12-3 or TRBV12-4 with TRBJ2-5, with a weak D call TRBD1 (5 bases). Trimming pared 6 bases from V and 0 bases from J, leaving 8 bases between. This CDR3 region has 13 residues. The DNA for the CDR3 is TGTGCCAGCAGAACAGGATACCAAGAGACCCAGTACTTC. Its translation: CASRTGYQETQYF.

This clonotype was picked up many times. As DNA, the CDR3 is TGTGCCAGCAATCCCTCAAGCTCCTACAATGAGCAGTTCTTC. Amino acid sequence: CASNPSSSYNEQFF. V is TRBV14 and J is TRBJ2-1; D remains unclear. The ends were cut back, 7 bases at V and 0 bases at J, with 10 bases in the middle. CDR1 is SGHDN and CDR2 is FVKESK in the germline V gene. CDR3 length equals 14 residues.

This clonotype was counted many times. The rearrangement uses TRBV12-3 or TRBV12-4 and TRBJ1-2, with 7 bases fitting TRBD1. The CDR3 is made up of 15 amino acids. Trimming took 6 bases from V and 3 from J; bases not matched to a gene: 10. In DNA form, the CDR3 reads TGTGCCAGCAGATTCGCCCTTGGACAGGACTATGGCTACACCTTC. This translates into CASRFALGQDYGYTF.

This clonotype appeared many times. The rearrangement joins TRBV6-2 or TRBV6-3 to TRBJ2-7; D is uncertain. V was shortened by 6 bases and J by 6 bases, with 9 bases between the two germline ends. The length of the CDR3 is 11 residues. Germline loops: CDR1 MNHEY, CDR2 SVGEGT. CDR3 sequence reads: CASSLPSEQYF. The CDR3 DNA reads TGTGCCAGCAGCCTACCTTCCGAGCAGTACTTC.

In its sample, this clonotype was seen a few times. The V gene is TRBV7-2, the J gene TRBJ2-5; 9 bases line up with TRBD2. This CDR3 region has 13 residues. Trimming removed 5 bases from V and 5 bases from J; junction bases left unmatched: 3. CDR1 is SGHTA and CDR2 is FQGNSA in the germline V gene. The CDR3 region is CASSPGTSETQYF. In DNA form, the CDR3 reads TGTGCCAGCAGCCCTGGGACTAGCGAGACCCAGTACTTC.